The 5 T cell receptor beta chains below all came from one sample that was sequenced in a study of blood T cell repertoires in COVID-19. Libraries were prepared by immunoSEQ multiplex PCR; TCRdb keeps only in-frame clonotypes and omits some of them. The data contain hundreds of thousands of clones, 89% of them singletons. Sample: PBMCs or T cells enriched from blood (not recorded which). The receptors shown here come from a woman aged 40 to 50 who had recovered from COVID-19.

J is TRBJ2-7 and V is TRBV11-3; no firm D call. With 4 bases removed from V and 4 bases from J, the gap between germline ends came to 14 bases. The germline gives CDR1 SGHNT, CDR2 YENEEA. This CDR3 has 14 amino acids. CDR3: CASSYRTTLYEQYF. For the CDR3, the DNA is TGTGCCAGCAGCTATCGAACGACACTTTACGAGCAGTACTTC.

The CDR3 sequence: CASTPSGTRYEQYF. CDR3 nucleotides: TGTGCCAGCACGCCTTCCGGGACACGGTATGAGCAGTACTTC. This chain links TRBV5-5 with TRBJ2-7; perhaps TRBD1 as D (6 bases). The CDR3 extends over 14 amino acids. Germline values: CDR1 SGHKS, CDR2 YYEKEE (reference sequence). Between the trimmed V and J ends, which lost 6 bases and 7 bases, there was a span of 20 bases. Using reference TRBV5-5 and TRBJ2-7 for the parts outside the CDR3, the full variable domain is DAGVTQSPTHLIKTRGQQVTLRCSPISGHKSVSWYQQVLGQGPQFIFQYYEKEERGRGNFPDRFSARQFPNYSSELNVNALLLGDSALYLCASTPSGTRYEQYFGPGTRLTVT.

The J gene is TRBJ2-3, the V gene TRBV3-1 (or the pseudogene TRBV3-2); possibly TRBD2 for D (5 bases). Germline V gene lookup returns CDR1 LGHDT and CDR2 YNNKEL (reference sequence). V lost 0 bases and J 2 bases, leaving 12 bases between the germline ends. There are 16 residues in the CDR3. CDR3 amino acids: CASSQDRELSTDTQYF. The CDR3 DNA follows: TGTGCCAGCAGCCAAGATAGGGAGTTATCCACAGATACGCAGTATTTT.

The chain employs TRBV13 and TRBJ2-5; D gene uncertain. This CDR3 contains 11 residues. Germline V CDR1 and CDR2: PRHDT, FYEKMQ (reference sequence). V lost 3 bases, J lost 5 bases, and 4 bases lay in between. CDR3 nucleotide sequence: TGTGCCAGCAGCTTGTCGGAGACCCAGTACTTC. Its protein is CASSLSETQYF.

The chain has TRBV15 and TRBJ1-2; 11 bases map to TRBD1. Germline trimming cut 7 bases from V and 7 bases from J; bases unmatched to any gene: 8. This CDR3 is built from 14 residues. From germline, CDR1 is LNHNV and CDR2 YYDKDF (reference sequence). The CDR3 reads CATNPDRGRGGYTF. The CDR3 DNA is TGTGCCACCAACCCGGACAGGGGGCGAGGTGGCTACACCTTC.